The 29 T cell receptor beta chains in this list originate from one sample, sequenced in a study of blood T cell repertoires in COVID-19. Assay used: immunoSEQ multiplex PCR; TCRdb lists only in-frame clones, some missing. The profile shows about 230,000 clones, 85% of them singletons. What was sequenced was peripheral blood. Receptors originate from a man in his forties with acute or convalescent COVID-19.

Regarding this clone: As the CDR3 is not closed by the conserved phenylalanine or tryptophan, this likely results from a read error. No DNA is shown, since the ends of the CDR3 on it are uncertain; the CDR3 is the one TCRdb lists. J is TRBJ2-3 and V is TRBV7-9; the tabulated D call, TRBD2, remains unverified against the DNA. Germline assignment: CDR1 SEHNR and CDR2 FQNEAQ (reference sequence). The CDR3 spans 13 amino acids, including both terminal residues. CDR3 protein: CASSLVLAGGPVV.

The chain carries TRBV5-8 and TRBJ2-1; D not certain. Per the germline V gene, CDR1 is SGHTS and CDR2 is YDEGEE. This CDR3 is 14 amino acids long. The germline V and J ends were trimmed by 4 bases and 9 bases, with 17 bases remaining between them. CDR3 sequence (DNA): TGTGCCAGCAGCAGCAGGATCTTTAGGCCTGAGCAGTTCTTC. It is translated as CASSSRIFRPEQFF.

The rearrangement uses TRBV19 and TRBJ1-3; D not certain. CDR3 length: 15 residues. The ends were cut back, 4 bases at V and 0 bases at J, with 10 bases in the middle. CDR1 and CDR2 from the germline V gene are LNHDA and SQIVND (reference sequence). DNA of the CDR3: TGTGCCAGTAGTAGACGACACCCCTCTGGAAACACCATATATTTT. This sequence encodes CASSRRHPSGNTIYF.

This chain links TRBV30 with TRBJ1-2; 7 nucleotides agree with TRBD1. CDR3 length: 12 amino acids. J was trimmed by 5 bases and V by 0 bases; bases with no gene match: 0. In germline, CDR1 is GTSNPN, CDR2 SVGIG (reference sequence). The CDR3 sequence: CAWSVQGYGYTF. As DNA, the CDR3 is TGTGCCTGGAGTGTACAGGGGTATGGCTACACCTTC.

The chain uses TRBV4-3 and TRBJ2-7; 7 nucleotides align to TRBD2. With 0 bases clipped from V and 7 bases from J, the junction kept 9 bases outside the gene matches. Germline V gene data show CDR1 as LGHNA and CDR2 as YSLEER. The CDR3 extends over 15 amino acids. The CDR3 loop reads CASSQDFSGVREQYF. CDR3 nucleotides: TGCGCCAGCAGCCAAGATTTCAGCGGGGTTCGGGAGCAGTACTTC.

The gene calls are TRBV11-3 and TRBJ2-1; 10 bases match TRBD1. With 5 bases clipped from V and 2 bases from J, the junction kept 6 bases outside the gene matches. The length of the CDR3 is 16 residues. The germline CDR1 and CDR2 sequences are SGHNT and YENEEA. In DNA form, the CDR3 reads TGTGCCAGCAGCGTCACCGGGACAGGGGCCTACAATGAGCAGTTCTTC. Its protein product is CASSVTGTGAYNEQFF.

The chain carries TRBV3-1 (or the pseudogene TRBV3-2) and TRBJ2-1; no clear D. Germline lookup yields CDR1 LGHDT and CDR2 YNNKEL (reference sequence). The CDR3 runs 14 residues. V dropped 4 bases and J dropped 6 bases, with 13 bases sitting between them. CDR3 DNA sequence: TGTGCCAGCAGCCCTCACTTAGAGAGCAATGAGCAGTTCTTC. This encodes CASSPHLESNEQFF.

The J gene is TRBJ2-7, the V gene TRBV2; unclear D gene. The CDR3 loop spans 12 amino acids. From germline, CDR1 is SNHLY and CDR2 FYNNEI. V was cut by 6 bases and J by 0 bases, with 6 bases left in between. The CDR3 protein is CASREYSYEQYF. The CDR3 nucleotides read TGTGCCAGCAGGGAATACTCCTACGAGCAGTACTTC.

This clone was recorded once. The gene calls are TRBV6-1 and TRBJ1-2; 7 bases map to TRBD1. The J segment lost 8 bases and the V segment lost 2 bases, leaving 8 bases of the junction unmatched. The V gene's germline CDR1 is MNHNS and CDR2 SASEGT. CDR3 size: 14 residues. The CDR3 bases are TGTGCCAGCAGTGAAACCCTTACAGGGGTCGGCTACACCTTC. Protein product: CASSETLTGVGYTF.

As for this clone: The sample contains more than one DNA sequence encoding this CDR3. The genes are TRBV10-3 and TRBJ2-1; TRBD1 matches at 8 bases. Germline values: CDR1 ENHRY, CDR2 SYGVKD. V was clipped by 6 bases and J by 2 bases; unmatched bases: 9. This CDR3 comprises 16 residues. CDR3 bases: TGTGCCATCAGGGAAGACAGGGGAATTGCCTACAATGAGCAGTTCTTC. Its translation: CAIREDRGIAYNEQFF.

The gene calls are TRBV10-3 and TRBJ2-3; 11 bases agree with TRBD2. This CDR3 comprises 16 residues. Germline CDR1 and CDR2: ENHRY and SYGVKD. V lost 3 bases, J lost 2 bases, and 4 bases stayed unmatched. The CDR3 spells CAISDPTSGVTDTQYF. The DNA of the CDR3 is TGTGCCATCAGTGACCCGACTAGCGGGGTCACAGATACGCAGTATTTT.

The chain carries TRBV7-2 and TRBJ2-1; TRBD2 aligns across 7 bases. Trimming removed 6 bases from V and 8 bases from J; junction bases left unmatched: 7. Germline V lookup: CDR1 SGHTA, CDR2 FQGNSA. This CDR3 region has 13 residues. The chain's CDR3 is CASSRRGWDEQFF. As DNA, the CDR3 is TGTGCCAGCAGTCGGCGGGGGTGGGATGAGCAGTTCTTC. The entire variable domain, with the rest obtained from reference TRBV7-2 and TRBJ2-1, is as follows: GAGVSQSPSNKVTEKGKDVELRCDPISGHTALYWYRQSLGQGLEFLIYFQGNSAPDKSGLPSDRFSAERTGGSVSTLTIQRTQQEDSAVYLCASSRRGWDEQFFGPGTRLTVL.

The chain uses TRBV2 and TRBJ1-4; 8 bases align to TRBD1. The V gene's germline CDR1 is SNHLY and CDR2 FYNNEI. The CDR3 loop spans 14 amino acids. V gave up 5 bases and J gave up 8 bases; unmatched junction bases: 7. The CDR3 DNA reads TGTGCCAGCAGTACCCGACAGGGGAGGGAAAAACTGTTTTTT. Amino acid sequence: CASSTRQGREKLFF.

This clone showed up just once. The rearrangement uses TRBV11-1 and TRBJ2-3; 8 nucleotides agree with TRBD2. The V and J ends lost 5 bases and 2 bases, in that order; junction bases with no gene match: 9. The germline gives CDR1 SGHAT, CDR2 FQDESV (reference sequence). CDR3 size: 16 residues. CDR3 coding DNA: TGTGCCAGCAGCGAAAGGGTAGCGGGGTTCACAGATACGCAGTATTTT. Translating gives CASSERVAGFTDTQYF.

J is TRBJ1-1 and V is TRBV3-1 (or the pseudogene TRBV3-2); D unclear. CDR1 and CDR2 (germline): LGHDT, YNNKEL (reference sequence). Between the trimmed V and J ends, which lost 4 bases and 0 bases, there was a span of 9 bases. The CDR3 length is 14 residues. CDR3 residues: CASSRSEVNTEAFF. As DNA, the CDR3 is TGTGCCAGCAGCCGCTCAGAAGTGAACACTGAAGCTTTCTTT.

The chain couples TRBV6-6 to TRBJ1-1; D is perhaps TRBD1 (5 bases). Trimming shortened V by 5 bases and J by 3 bases, and 13 bases separated the two germline ends. The germline V gene has CDR1 MNHNY and CDR2 SVGAGI (reference sequence). The CDR3 has 14 amino acids. The CDR3: CASSPGGTYTEAFF. For the CDR3, the DNA is TGTGCCAGCAGTCCAGGCGGGACTTACACTGAAGCTTTCTTT.

This chain links TRBV30 with TRBJ2-7; 12 positions match TRBD1. Germline loops: CDR1 GTSNPN, CDR2 SVGIG (reference sequence). V was pared by 5 bases and J by 6 bases, with 2 bases of the junction left unmatched. CDR3 length: 12 residues. The CDR3 spells CAWGDRGLEQYF. CDR3 bases: TGTGCCTGGGGGGACAGGGGGCTCGAGCAGTACTTC.

The chain combines TRBV6-2 or TRBV6-3 with TRBJ1-3; D is uncertain. This CDR3 is built from 14 residues. V lost 2 bases to trimming and J lost 2 bases, with 7 bases between them. The germline gives CDR1 MNHEY, CDR2 SVGEGT. CDR3: CASSYGGTGNTIYF. The CDR3 DNA reads as TGTGCCAGCAGTTACGGAGGGACTGGAAACACCATATATTTT.

The J gene is TRBJ2-1, the V gene TRBV4-1; D perhaps matches TRBD2 (6 bases). CDR3 length: 15 amino acids. Trimming removed 0 bases at V and 5 bases at J, with 11 bases between. From germline, CDR1 is MGHRA and CDR2 YSYEKL. CDR3 nucleotides: TGCGCCAGCAGCCAAGATAATAGGAGGGACAATGAGCAGTTCTTC. This sequence encodes CASSQDNRRDNEQFF.

V and J are TRBV30 and TRBJ1-1; TRBD1 might be the D (6 bases). CDR1 and CDR2 from the germline V gene are GTSNPN and SVGIG (reference sequence). The CDR3 is 15 amino acids. Trimming cost V 4 bases and J 5 bases, with 20 bases left between them. CDR3 in DNA: TGTGCCTGGAAAGGCAGGGGCGGGTGGGAAACTGAAGCTTTCTTT. The encoded protein is CAWKGRGGWETEAFF.

This clone appeared once. The rearrangement uses TRBV6-5 and TRBJ2-2, with a weak D call TRBD1 (5 bases). V lost 6 bases and J 1 base, leaving 9 bases between the germline ends. Germline values: CDR1 MNHEY, CDR2 SVGAGI. The CDR3 covers 14 residues. The CDR3 nucleotides read TGTGCCAGCAGAGCCACAGGGAACACCGGGGAGCTGTTTTTT. Encoded protein: CASRATGNTGELFF.

This clone was found a few times. Mismatch with germline at one junction end may stem from a read error. The chain has TRBV19 and TRBJ2-4; D might be TRBD2 (7 bases). The CDR3 contains 14 residues. Germline loops: CDR1 LNHDA, CDR2 SQIVND (reference sequence). In DNA, the CDR3 is TGTGCCAGTAGTATTCGGGGGGCCAGAAACATTCAGTACTTC. Its protein product is CASSIRGARNIQYF.

The chain couples TRBV5-1 to TRBJ2-5; 9 nucleotides align to TRBD1. With V trimmed by 3 bases and J by 5 bases, 5 bases remained unmatched. Per the germline V gene, CDR1 is SGHRS and CDR2 is YFSETQ. This CDR3 is built from 14 residues. The CDR3 spells CASSWGTGLETQYF. The CDR3 region has the DNA TGCGCCAGCAGCTGGGGGACAGGGCTCGAGACCCAGTACTTC. Drawing the rest from reference TRBV5-1 and TRBJ2-5, the complete variable domain is KAGVTQTPRYLIKTRGQQVTLSCSPISGHRSVSWYQQTPGQGLQFLFEYFSETQRNKGNFPGRFSGRQFSNSRSEMNVSTLELGDSALYLCASSWGTGLETQYFGPGTRLLVL.

This chain links TRBV2 with TRBJ2-3; D remains ambiguous. V was clipped by 4 bases and J by 4 bases, with 3 bases between them. The germline V gene has CDR1 SNHLY and CDR2 FYNNEI. The CDR3 spans 11 residues. The CDR3 spells CASSGADTQYF. The CDR3 coding sequence is TGTGCCAGCAGTGGAGCAGATACGCAGTATTTT.

This chain connects TRBV6-5 to TRBJ1-2, with D uncertain. The CDR3 has 13 amino acids. Germline loops: CDR1 MNHEY, CDR2 SVGAGI. Trimming removed 5 bases at V and 1 base at J, with 8 bases between. CDR3 bases: TGTGCCAGCAGTCCAGAAGTTAACTATGGCTACACCTTC. Translation: CASSPEVNYGYTF.

This chain connects TRBV19 to TRBJ2-5; maybe TRBD2 (6 bases). The CDR3 is 13 residues long. The V end lost 3 bases, the J end lost 7 bases, and 12 bases lay between the germline ends. From germline, CDR1 is LNHDA and CDR2 SQIVND (reference sequence). CDR3 region: CASSMEGLGTQYF. Written as DNA, the CDR3 is TGTGCCAGTAGTATGGAGGGTTTGGGGACCCAGTACTTC.

J is TRBJ2-7 and V is TRBV27, with D possibly matching TRBD2 (5 bases). The CDR3 length is 13 residues. Germline V gives CDR1 MNHEY, CDR2 SMNVEV (reference sequence). The V gene lost 4 bases and the J gene lost 2 bases, with 9 bases spanning the gap. The CDR3 sequence is CASSSGIAYEQYF. CDR3 DNA sequence: TGTGCCAGCAGTTCCGGGATCGCCTACGAGCAGTACTTC.

V is TRBV2 and J is TRBJ1-6; D might be TRBD1 (6 bases). The germline V gene has CDR1 SNHLY and CDR2 FYNNEI. CDR3 length: 14 amino acids. The V end lost 2 bases, the J end lost 16 bases, and 18 bases lay between the germline ends. The CDR3 reads CASSERGEGSPLHF. DNA for the CDR3: TGTGCCAGCAGTGAAAGGGGGGAGGGGTCCCCACTCCACTTT.

This clone was seen once. This chain uses TRBV9 with TRBJ1-5, with 8 positions matching TRBD1. The CDR3 is 15 amino acids. The germline V gene encodes CDR1 SGDLS and CDR2 YYNGEE. V lost 4 bases and J lost 6; bases outside the gene matches: 9. The CDR3 region is CASSPLGQAGQPQHF. CDR3 coding DNA: TGTGCCAGCAGCCCCTTGGGACAGGCGGGTCAGCCCCAGCATTTT.